The 29 T cell receptor beta chains presented below share a single source sample, sequenced in a study of T cell responses to AZD1222 COVID-19 vaccine. Only in-frame clones appear in the TCRdb table, and some are missing; sequencing was by immunoSEQ multiplex PCR. Here the sample spans some 120,000 clones, about 90% being singletons. The specimen was peripheral blood, collected on day 0 of AZD1222 vaccination. Receptors were obtained from an adult in good health.

The gene calls are TRBV4-2 and TRBJ2-2, with D perhaps given as TRBD1 or TRBD2 (7 bases each). The CDR3 is made up of 16 amino acids. The germline gives CDR1 LGHNA, CDR2 YNFKEQ. V lost 11 bases and J lost 6, with 25 bases in between. The CDR3 region is CARRQARGGLSGELFF. The CDR3 DNA reads TGTGCCCGCCGCCAAGCCAGGGGGGGGTTGTCCGGGGAGCTGTTTTTT.

V and J are TRBV19 and TRBJ2-1; weak D call: TRBD2 (6 bases). The V gene lost 0 bases and the J gene lost 6 bases, with 21 bases spanning the gap. The CDR3 is 18 amino acids. Germline CDR1 and CDR2: LNHDA and SQIVND (reference sequence). The CDR3 sequence is CASSIEGVAASYLNEQFF. CDR3 in DNA: TGTGCCAGTAGTATAGAGGGGGTAGCGGCATCTTATCTCAATGAGCAGTTCTTC.

This clone was seen a single time. The V gene is TRBV29-1, the J gene TRBJ2-3; the match to TRBD2 covers 7 bases. Unmatched junction bases numbered 6, after V lost 0 bases and J lost 3 bases. The germline CDR1 and CDR2 sequences are SQVTM and ANQGSEA. CDR3 length equals 15 residues. The CDR3 spells CSVEERGLPTDTQYF. Here the CDR3 DNA reads TGCAGCGTTGAAGAGCGGGGACTACCTACAGATACGCAGTATTTT.

The J gene is TRBJ1-2, the V gene TRBV29-1; TRBD1 matches 7 bases. The CDR3 has 11 residues. Germline CDR1 is SQVTM and CDR2 is ANQGSEA. V shed 8 bases, J shed 8 bases, and the junction held 8 bases outside the gene matches. The CDR3 is CSSDRDKGYTF. The CDR3 nucleotides are TGCAGCTCTGACAGGGATAAGGGCTACACCTTC.

The chain employs TRBV11-3 and TRBJ1-1; 7 bases agree with TRBD1. This CDR3 comprises 16 residues. The V segment lost 5 bases and the J segment 5 bases; nucleotides outside the gene matches: 14. In germline, CDR1 is SGHNT, CDR2 YENEEA. CDR3 nucleotide sequence: TGTGCCAGCAGCCCCTTCTTTAAACAACAGGGGACTGAAGCTTTCTTT. This encodes CASSPFFKQQGTEAFF. Combining the CDR3 with reference TRBV11-3 and TRBJ1-1 gives the whole variable domain EAGVVQSPRYKIIEKKQPVAFWCNPISGHNTLYWYLQNLGQGPELLIRYENEEAVDDSQLPKDRFSAERLKGVDSTLKIQPAELGDSAVYLCASSPFFKQQGTEAFFGQGTRLTVV.

The CDR3 loop is CASSSSGLGDEKLFF. Written as DNA, the CDR3 is TGTGCCAGCAGCTCCTCAGGGTTGGGCGATGAAAAACTGTTTTTT. The chain joins TRBV11-2 to TRBJ1-4, with D tentatively TRBD1 (5 bases). Germline loops: CDR1 SGHAT, CDR2 FQNNGV. CDR3 size: 15 residues. V dropped 4 bases and J dropped 6 bases, with 15 bases sitting between them.

The chain has TRBV2 and TRBJ2-1, with D perhaps given as TRBD1 or TRBD2 (5 bases each). V gave up 6 bases and J gave up 0 bases, with 12 bases separating them. There are 15 residues in the CDR3. The V gene's germline CDR1 is SNHLY and CDR2 FYNNEI. This chain's CDR3 is CASSRDLSSYNEQFF. CDR3 sequence (DNA): TGTGCCAGCAGCCGGGACCTTAGCTCCTACAATGAGCAGTTCTTC.

A single count supports this clone. This chain links TRBV27 with TRBJ1-1, with unresolved D. Per the germline V gene, CDR1 is MNHEY and CDR2 is SMNVEV (reference sequence). Trimming took off 7 bases at V and 1 base at J, with 13 bases between the two ends. The CDR3 sequence is 14 residues long. CDR3 residues: CASKGLGENTEAFF. In nucleotides, the CDR3 is TGTGCCAGCAAAGGTCTAGGTGAGAACACTGAAGCTTTCTTT.

The rearrangement links TRBV7-6 to TRBJ2-2, with D possibly being TRBD1 or TRBD2 (6 bases each). V was cut by 1 base and J by 1 base, with 10 bases left in between. This CDR3 region has 16 residues. Germline CDR1 and CDR2: SGHVS and FNYEAQ. CDR3 bases: TGTGCCAGCAGCTTAGGGACAGCGGGGAACACCGGGGAGCTGTTTTTT. Translation: CASSLGTAGNTGELFF.

Of note for this clone: Its ends do not fully match the called genes, so a read error is possible. DNA of the CDR3: TGTGCTAGCAGCGAGAGCTCCTATAATTCACCCCTCCACTTT. Its protein is CASSESSYNSPLHF. This chain connects TRBV7-7 to TRBJ1-6; D remains ambiguous. CDR1 is SSHAT and CDR2 is FNYEAQ in the germline V gene (reference sequence). The CDR3 consists of 14 residues. Together with reference TRBV7-7 and TRBJ1-6, the CDR3 gives the full variable domain: GAGVSQSPRYKVTKRGQDVTLRCDPISSHATLYWYQQALGQGPEFLTYFNYEAQPDKSGLPSDRFSAERPEGSISTLTIQRTEQRDSAMYRCASSESSYNSPLHFGNGTRLTVT.

The chain links TRBV6-1 to TRBJ1-5; no clear D gene. CDR3 length: 18 amino acids. CDR1 is MNHNS, CDR2 SASEGT, per germline. V gave up 1 base and J gave up 1 base, with 17 bases separating them. The CDR3 protein is CASSEGGQSLFSNQPQHF. CDR3 DNA: TGTGCCAGCAGTGAAGGTGGGCAGTCACTATTCAGCAATCAGCCCCAGCATTTT.

In its sample, this clone was seen many times. In nucleotides, the CDR3 is TGTGCCAGCAGCTTAGCACGGAACACCGGGGAGCTGTTTTTT. Protein: CASSLARNTGELFF. The chain combines TRBV7-2 with TRBJ2-2, with unresolved D. The germline gives CDR1 SGHTA, CDR2 FQGNSA. Trimming left V 0 bases short and J 1 base short, with 3 bases between. There are 14 residues in the CDR3.

The chain joins TRBV2 to TRBJ2-1; D gene uncertain. With 5 bases removed from V and 8 bases from J, the gap between germline ends came to 16 bases. CDR1 and CDR2 from the germline V gene are SNHLY and FYNNEI. CDR3 length: 14 residues. The CDR3 sequence: CASSFHRASDEQFF. DNA of the CDR3: TGTGCCAGCAGTTTCCACCGGGCCAGCGATGAGCAGTTCTTC.

The genes are TRBV5-4 and TRBJ2-5; tentative D call: TRBD2 (7 bases). The germline CDR1 and CDR2 sequences are SGHNT and YYREEE (reference sequence). This CDR3 is built from 14 residues. Between the trimmed V and J ends, which lost 2 bases and 4 bases, there was a span of 12 bases. CDR3 loop: CASSFGGGPETQYF. CDR3 sequence (DNA): TGTGCCAGCAGCTTTGGGGGGGGGCCAGAGACCCAGTACTTC.

The CDR3 sequence: CASSQDVREQYF. The CDR3 region has the DNA TGCGCCAGCAGCCAAGATGTGCGGGAACAGTACTTC. V and J are TRBV4-1 and TRBJ2-7; the D gene is possibly TRBD2 (6 bases). With 0 bases removed from V and 10 bases from J, the gap between germline ends came to 10 bases. The CDR3 is made up of 12 amino acids. CDR1 and CDR2 (germline): MGHRA, YSYEKL.

V and J are TRBV19 and TRBJ1-4; D not certain. Germline-derived CDR1 and CDR2 are LNHDA and SQIVND (reference sequence). The CDR3 is 15 residues long. The germline V and J ends were trimmed by 2 bases and 0 bases, with 7 bases remaining between them. The DNA of the CDR3 is TGTGCCAGTAGTATACAGACCGCAACTAATGAAAAACTGTTTTTT. It is translated as CASSIQTATNEKLFF.

The V call is TRBV11-2, the J call TRBJ1-5, with TRBD1 as a possible D gene (6 bases). Trimming took 2 bases from V and 0 from J, leaving 20 bases between them. The length of the CDR3 is 19 residues. Germline CDR1 SGHAT, CDR2 FQNNGV. In DNA, the CDR3 is TGTGCCAGCAGCTTATCCATCGCCAGGGGTGGGGATAGCAATCAGCCCCAGCATTTT. As protein: CASSLSIARGGDSNQPQHF.

The gene calls are TRBV10-1 and TRBJ2-2; D may be TRBD1 (6 bases). Germline lookup yields CDR1 WNHNN and CDR2 SYGVQD (reference sequence). V lost 4 bases and J 0 bases, leaving 15 bases between the germline ends. CDR3 length equals 17 residues. The CDR3 DNA is TGCGCCAGCAGTGCCCGTCCGGGACAAACGAACACCGGGGAGCTGTTTTTT. This sequence encodes CASSARPGQTNTGELFF.

This chain connects TRBV7-2 to TRBJ1-4; the D gene is possibly TRBD1 (5 bases). V gave up 5 bases and J gave up 8 bases, with 15 bases separating them. Germline assignment: CDR1 SGHTA and CDR2 FQGNSA. This CDR3 comprises 14 residues. The CDR3 region has the DNA TGTGCCAGCAGCCCTGGAGGGGATGCGGAAAAACTGTTTTTT. Residues: CASSPGGDAEKLFF.

The chain combines TRBV2 with TRBJ2-7; D possibly corresponds to TRBD1 (6 bases). V was trimmed by 3 bases and J by 0 bases, leaving 9 bases between them. CDR1 and CDR2 from the germline V gene are SNHLY and FYNNEI. This CDR3 contains 14 residues. Here the CDR3 reads CASSEDSFSYEQYF. The DNA of the CDR3 is TGTGCCAGCAGTGAGGACAGCTTCTCCTACGAGCAGTACTTC. The full variable domain, completed using reference TRBV2 and TRBJ2-7, is EPEVTQTPSHQVTQMGQEVILRCVPISNHLYFYWYRQILGQKVEFLVSFYNNEISEKSEIFDDQFSVERPDGSNFTLKIRSTKLEDSAMYFCASSEDSFSYEQYFGPGTRLTVT.

V gene TRBV30 combines with J gene TRBJ2-3; D may correspond to TRBD1 or TRBD2 (9 bases each). The germline gives CDR1 GTSNPN, CDR2 SVGIG (reference sequence). The V end lost 3 bases, the J end lost 3 bases, and 25 bases lay between the germline ends. The CDR3 loop spans 18 amino acids. The CDR3: CAWSGQGMPSGVTDTQYF. Here the CDR3 DNA reads TGTGCCTGGAGCGGACAGGGGATGCCTAGCGGGGTGACAGATACGCAGTATTTT.

To note about this clone: One end of the junction is discordant with germline, which a read error may explain. This chain uses TRBV27 with TRBJ1-5; D is unresolved. Germline CDR1 MNHEY, CDR2 SMNVEV (reference sequence). CDR3 size: 14 residues. The CDR3 here is CASSLGFADQPQHF. The CDR3 DNA is TGTGCCAGCAGTTTAGGCTTCGCCGATCAACCCCAGCATTTT.

The count of this clone is one. The V and J genes are TRBV7-2 and TRBJ2-3; D may correspond to TRBD1 or TRBD2 (5 bases each). The CDR3 is 16 amino acids. Looked up from germline, CDR1 is SGHTA and CDR2 is FQGNSA. The V end lost 2 bases, the J end lost 0 bases, and 12 bases lay between the germline ends. The CDR3 reads CASSLYGASSTDTQYF. The CDR3 DNA reads TGTGCCAGCAGCTTATACGGGGCCTCTAGCACAGATACGCAGTATTTT.

The gene calls are TRBV12-5 and TRBJ1-1; 7 bases fit TRBD1. Germline-derived CDR1 and CDR2 are LGHNT and FRNRAP. The CDR3 consists of 15 residues. V was clipped by 2 bases and J by 4 bases; unmatched bases: 7. In DNA, the CDR3 is TGTGCTAGTGGTTTGTCCAGGGGGGTGGGCACTGAAGCTTTCTTT. Translation gives CASGLSRGVGTEAFF. The full variable domain, with the rest looked up from reference TRBV12-5 and TRBJ1-1, is DARVTQTPRHKVTEMGQEVTMRCQPILGHNTVFWYRQTMMQGLELLAYFRNRAPLDDSGMPKDRFSAEMPDATLATLKIQPSEPRDSAVYFCASGLSRGVGTEAFFGQGTRLTVV.

This clone was found a few times. V usage is TRBV11-2 and J usage is TRBJ2-7; D is ambiguous. This CDR3 is built from 14 residues. The ends were cut back, 4 bases at V and 3 bases at J, with 13 bases in the middle. Germline V gene data show CDR1 as SGHAT and CDR2 as FQNNGV. CDR3: CASSSTLWGYEQYF. The CDR3 nucleotides read TGTGCCAGCAGCTCAACGCTTTGGGGCTACGAGCAGTACTTC.

J is TRBJ2-7 and V is TRBV25-1; 7 bases are shared with TRBD1. The CDR3 extends over 14 amino acids. Germline CDR1 MGHDK, CDR2 SYGVNS. V shed 1 base and J 7 bases; nucleotides not matched to a gene: 7. The CDR3 loop reads CASSESNRGLEQYF. The CDR3 nucleotides are TGTGCCAGCAGTGAATCGAACAGGGGATTAGAGCAGTACTTC.

The CDR3 loop is CASSGQVSGANVLTF. In DNA form, the CDR3 reads TGCGCCAGCAGTGGACAGGTCTCTGGGGCCAACGTCCTGACTTTC. The rearrangement uses TRBV5-1 and TRBJ2-6; 7 bases are a match to TRBD1. V gave up 5 bases and J gave up 0 bases; unmatched junction bases: 2. The germline V gene encodes CDR1 SGHRS and CDR2 YFSETQ. CDR3 length: 15 residues.

The V and J genes are TRBV30 and TRBJ1-1, with D perhaps matching TRBD1 (6 bases). Trimming removed 4 bases from V and 5 bases from J, with 17 bases in between. The CDR3 totals 14 residues. Germline CDR1 is GTSNPN and CDR2 is SVGIG (reference sequence). CDR3 protein: CAWTQYRVRTEAFF. Written as DNA, the CDR3 is TGTGCCTGGACTCAGTACAGGGTTCGAACTGAAGCTTTCTTT.

V usage is TRBV9 and J usage is TRBJ2-3; D perhaps matches TRBD2 (6 bases). The CDR3 extends over 16 amino acids. With 3 bases removed from V and 0 bases from J, the gap between germline ends came to 14 bases. The V gene's germline CDR1 is SGDLS and CDR2 YYNGEE. Written as DNA, the CDR3 is TGTGCCAGCAGCGCGAAACTAGCAACTAGCACAGATACGCAGTATTTT. Amino acids: CASSAKLATSTDTQYF.